These 9 T cell receptor beta chains were sequenced from one sample in a study of T cell repertoires in cytomegalovirus infection. TCRdb independently ran MiXCR on the reads; one entry per CDR3 protein. The sample has around 430,000 distinct CDR3 sequences, approximately 40% seen once. Their target antigens are unknown. The source was cultured PBMCs, collected from culture after CMV antigen stimulation. The source is a human donor in good health (CMV status not recorded). Some clones in this sample may be carry-over from other donors' samples.

The V call is TRBV2, the J call TRBJ1-4; D gene ambiguous. V was trimmed by 1 base and J by 7 bases, leaving 13 bases between them. The V gene's germline CDR1 is SNHLY and CDR2 FYNNEI. The CDR3 is made up of 15 amino acids. CDR3 in DNA: TGTGCCAGCAGTGAAGACCCCGGGGTGGTTGAAAAACTGTTTTTT. It is translated as CASSEDPGVVEKLFF. Filled out from reference TRBV2 and TRBJ1-4, the complete variable domain reads EPEVTQTPSHQVTQMGQEVILRCVPISNHLYFYWYRQILGQKVEFLVSFYNNEISEKSEIFDDQFSVERPDGSNFTLKIRSTKLEDSAMYFCASSEDPGVVEKLFFGSGTQLSVL.

The gene calls are TRBV7-2 and TRBJ2-3, with 7 bases fitting TRBD2. Germline CDR1 and CDR2: SGHTA and FQGNSA. J lost 3 bases, V lost 1 base, and 7 bases had no gene match. This CDR3 has 16 residues. CDR3 amino acids: CASSLVGGVITDTQYF. The CDR3 bases are TGTGCCAGCAGCTTAGTGGGAGGGGTGATTACAGATACGCAGTATTTT.

This clonotype was seen more than once but under ten times. The chain has TRBV4-3 and TRBJ2-7, with D perhaps TRBD1 (6 bases). V was pared by 3 bases and J by 2 bases, with 11 bases between. Germline CDR1 LGHNA, CDR2 YSLEER. The CDR3 consists of 14 residues. The CDR3 DNA follows: TGCGCCAGCAGCCAGGGGCGACAGGCCTACGAGCAGTACTTC. It codes for CASSQGRQAYEQYF.

This clonotype was found once. This rearrangement joins TRBV15 to TRBJ2-7; no firm D call. V lost 1 base and J 5 bases, leaving 9 bases between the germline ends. Germline values: CDR1 LNHNV, CDR2 YYDKDF (reference sequence). This CDR3 has 13 residues. CDR3 sequence (DNA): TGTGCCACCAGCAGAGCAGGTGGGGACGAGCAGTACTTC. It yields the protein CATSRAGGDEQYF.

Here the CDR3 reads CASSFGGRDQETQYF. The CDR3 coding sequence is TGTGCCAGCAGTTTTGGCGGAAGAGACCAAGAGACCCAGTACTTC. The rearrangement links TRBV12-3 or TRBV12-4 to TRBJ2-5; D remains unclear. Deletions cut 3 bases from V and 0 bases from J, with 11 bases between. CDR3 size: 15 residues.

The V call is TRBV2, the J call TRBJ2-1; 8 nucleotides line up with TRBD2. After removal of 7 bases from V and 6 bases from J, the junction contained 8 bases not matched to a gene. The CDR3 has 14 residues. The germline V gene encodes CDR1 SNHLY and CDR2 FYNNEI. CDR3 nucleotide sequence: TGTGCCAGCACCGGACTAGCTTTGGGCAATGAGCAGTTCTTC. It translates to CASTGLALGNEQFF.

The gene calls are TRBV6-1 and TRBJ1-5; a possible D gene is TRBD1 (6 bases). The CDR3 length is 13 residues. The germline CDR1 and CDR2 sequences are MNHNS and SASEGT. Trimming removed 10 bases at V and 3 bases at J, with 13 bases between. The DNA for the CDR3 is TGTGCCACCGGGACAATAGTCAATCAGCCCCAGCATTTT. It is translated as CATGTIVNQPQHF.

This clonotype was recorded a few times. The chain joins TRBV7-2 to TRBJ1-5; 8 bases map to TRBD1. There are 15 residues in the CDR3. Germline CDR1 reads SGHTA; CDR2 reads FQGNSA. The trim removed 5 bases at V and 3 bases at J, leaving 6 bases unmatched. The CDR3 DNA sequence: TGTGCCAGCAGCCTAAGGACAGGGTACAATCAGCCCCAGCATTTT. Encoded protein: CASSLRTGYNQPQHF.

This clonotype was seen a handful of times. The chain links TRBV19 to TRBJ1-5; tentatively, D is TRBD1 (5 bases). Germline V lookup: CDR1 LNHDA, CDR2 SQIVND (reference sequence). Trimming pared 6 bases from V and 6 bases from J, leaving 21 bases between. The CDR3 spans 16 residues. The CDR3 nucleotides read TGTGCCAGTAGCCCTACTAGGGGTGGGGCTGGTCAGCCCCAGCATTTT. Its translation is CASSPTRGGAGQPQHF.